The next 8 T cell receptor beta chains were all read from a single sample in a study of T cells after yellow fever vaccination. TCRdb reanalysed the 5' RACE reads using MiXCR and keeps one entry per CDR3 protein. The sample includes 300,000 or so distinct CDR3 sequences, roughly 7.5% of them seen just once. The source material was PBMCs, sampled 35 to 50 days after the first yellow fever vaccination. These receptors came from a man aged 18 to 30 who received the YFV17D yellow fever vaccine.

CDR3 DNA: TGTGCCCATGGGTCCCTCTACGAGCAGTACTTC. Amino acids: CAHGSLYEQYF. The V call is TRBV30, the J call TRBJ2-7; no firm D call. CDR3 length: 11 residues. Germline CDR1 reads GTSNPN; CDR2 reads SVGIG (reference sequence). The V and J ends lost 8 bases and 3 bases respectively, with 11 bases between them.

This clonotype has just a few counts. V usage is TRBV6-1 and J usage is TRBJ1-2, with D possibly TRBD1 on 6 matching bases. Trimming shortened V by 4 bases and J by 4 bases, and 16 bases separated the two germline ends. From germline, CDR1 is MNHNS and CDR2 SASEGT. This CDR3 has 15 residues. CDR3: CASSGARRTVYGYTF. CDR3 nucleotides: TGTGCCAGCAGTGGGGCCCGTCGGACAGTCTATGGCTACACCTTC.

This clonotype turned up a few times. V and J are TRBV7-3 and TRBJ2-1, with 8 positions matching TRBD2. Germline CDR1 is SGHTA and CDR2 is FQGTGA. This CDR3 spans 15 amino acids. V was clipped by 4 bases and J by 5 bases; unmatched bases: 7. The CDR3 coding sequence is TGTGCCAGCAGCTCCCTCGGGACTAGTCACAATGAGCAGTTCTTC. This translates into CASSSLGTSHNEQFF.

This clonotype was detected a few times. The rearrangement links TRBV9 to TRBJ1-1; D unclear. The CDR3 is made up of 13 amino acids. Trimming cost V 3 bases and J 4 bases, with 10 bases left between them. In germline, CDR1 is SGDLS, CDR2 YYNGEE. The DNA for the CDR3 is TGTGCCAGCAGCGCTGAAATTGGCACTGAAGCTTTCTTT. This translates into CASSAEIGTEAFF.

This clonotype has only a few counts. The CDR3, as DNA: TGTGCCAGCGGGAATGGATCGGGACAGCGCGAAGCTTTCTTT. As protein: CASGNGSGQREAFF. The rearrangement links TRBV2 to TRBJ1-1; 7 nucleotides align to TRBD1. The CDR3 has 14 residues. V dropped 8 bases and J dropped 8; count of bases not matched to a gene: 14. Germline-derived CDR1 and CDR2 are SNHLY and FYNNEI.

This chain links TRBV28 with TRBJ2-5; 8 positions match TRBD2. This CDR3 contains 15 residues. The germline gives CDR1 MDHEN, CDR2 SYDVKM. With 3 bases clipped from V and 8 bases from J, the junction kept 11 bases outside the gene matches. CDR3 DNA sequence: TGTGCCAGCAGTTTGGGAGCGGGGGCGCCCCTAACCCAGTACTTC. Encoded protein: CASSLGAGAPLTQYF.

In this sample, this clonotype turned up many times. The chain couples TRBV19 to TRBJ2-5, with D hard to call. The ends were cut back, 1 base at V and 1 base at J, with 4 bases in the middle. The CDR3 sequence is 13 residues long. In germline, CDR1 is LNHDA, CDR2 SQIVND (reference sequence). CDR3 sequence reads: CASSIAAQETQYF. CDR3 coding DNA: TGTGCCAGTAGTATAGCAGCCCAAGAGACCCAGTACTTC.

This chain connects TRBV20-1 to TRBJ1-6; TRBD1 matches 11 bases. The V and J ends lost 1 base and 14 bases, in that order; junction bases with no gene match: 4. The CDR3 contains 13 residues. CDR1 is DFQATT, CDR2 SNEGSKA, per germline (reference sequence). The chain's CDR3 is CSARGGDRGSLHF. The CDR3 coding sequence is TGCAGTGCTAGAGGGGGGGACAGGGGGTCCCTCCACTTT.